Sequencing of this T cell receptor (beta chain) was carried out in a study of cytomegalovirus exposure and HLA in healthy donors. CDR3 length: 15 amino acids. The V gene's germline CDR1 is SGHTA and CDR2 FQGNSA. Trimming removed 3 bases from V and 2 bases from J; junction bases left unmatched: 5. Both 60 Vbeta primers and 13 Jbeta primers went into the PCR. TCRdb keeps only in-frame clones here, not all; method: immunoSEQ multiplex PCR. The sample lists about 190,000 clones, 85% to 90% occurring once. In its sample, this clone was seen a few times. Its target is unknown. General study points: Being productive about 90% or about 30% of the time was typical of most TCR beta V segments in an earlier analysis.

This clonotype was sampled from a woman between 18 and 29 years old in good health and CMV-seronegative. The chain carries TRBV7-2 and TRBJ2-5, with 8 bases lining up with TRBD1. The sample consisted of PBMCs. In nucleotides, the CDR3 is TGTGCCAGCAGCTTCCAGGGGGCGCCACAAGAGACCCAGTACTTC. Translated: CASSFQGAPQETQYF.